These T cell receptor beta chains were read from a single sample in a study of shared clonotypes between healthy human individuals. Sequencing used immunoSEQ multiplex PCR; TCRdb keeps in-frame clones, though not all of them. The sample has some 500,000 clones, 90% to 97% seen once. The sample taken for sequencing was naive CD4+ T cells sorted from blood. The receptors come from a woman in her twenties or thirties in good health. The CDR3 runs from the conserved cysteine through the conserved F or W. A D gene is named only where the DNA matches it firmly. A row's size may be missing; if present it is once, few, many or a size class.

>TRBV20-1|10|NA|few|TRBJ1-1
CSARRTEAFF
TGCAGTGCCCGAAGGACTGAAGCTTTCTTT
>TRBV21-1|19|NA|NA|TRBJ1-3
CASRFMGTGESYSGNTIYF
TGTGCCAGCCGATTCATGGGGACAGGGGAATCGTACTCTGGAAACACCATATATTTT
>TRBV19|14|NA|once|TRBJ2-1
CASSIGGTYNEQFF
TGTGCCAGTAGTATAGGCGGGACCTACAATGAGCAGTTCTTC
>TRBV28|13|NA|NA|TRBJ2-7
CASSSGQIPRQYF
TGTGCCAGCAGTTCAGGACAGATCCCGCGGCAGTACTTC
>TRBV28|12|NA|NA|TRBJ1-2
CASSPPVSGYTF
TGTGCCAGCAGTCCCCCAGTAAGTGGCTACACCTTC
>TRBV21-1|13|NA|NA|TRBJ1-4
CASSPGNNEKLFF
TGTGCCAGCAGTCCGGGGAATAATGAAAAACTGTTTTTT
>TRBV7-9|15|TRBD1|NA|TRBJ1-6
CASSPGDREGSPLHF
TGTGCCAGCAGCCCTGGGGACAGGGAGGGTTCACCCCTCCACTTT
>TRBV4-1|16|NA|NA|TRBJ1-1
CASSQEQTGPRTEAFF
TGCGCCAGCAGCCAAGAGCAAACAGGGCCCAGAACTGAAGCTTTCTTT
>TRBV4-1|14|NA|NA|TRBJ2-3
CASSHLSPLDTQYF
TGCGCCAGCAGCCACCTCTCCCCTCTAGATACGCAGTATTTT
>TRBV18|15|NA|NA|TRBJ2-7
CASSPNDRSTYEQYF
TGTGCCAGCTCACCAAACGACAGGAGTACCTACGAGCAGTACTTC
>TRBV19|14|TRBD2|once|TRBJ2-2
CASKMLAGAGELFF
TGTGCCAGTAAAATGCTAGCGGGCGCCGGGGAGCTGTTTTTT
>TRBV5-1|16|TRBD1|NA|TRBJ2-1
CASSKGDSNSYNEQFF
TGCGCCAGCAGCAAAGGGGACAGCAACTCCTACAATGAGCAGTTCTTC
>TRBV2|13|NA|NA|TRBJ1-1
CASSEQGNTEAFF
TGTGCCAGCAGCGAACAGGGGAACACTGAAGCTTTCTTT
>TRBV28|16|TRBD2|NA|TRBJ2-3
CASSRVAGGYTDTQYF
TGTGCCAGCAGTCGGGTAGCGGGAGGCTACACAGATACGCAGTATTTT
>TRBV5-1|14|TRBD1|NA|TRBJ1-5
CASSPGQGGQPQHF
TGCGCCAGCAGCCCGGGACAGGGCGGCCAGCCCCAGCATTTT
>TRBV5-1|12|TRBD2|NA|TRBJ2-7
CASSPIAGEQYF
TGCGCCAGCAGCCCTATAGCGGGGGAGCAGTACTTC
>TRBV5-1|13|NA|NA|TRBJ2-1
CASSFRTAGEQFF
TGCGCCAGCAGCTTTAGGACGGCGGGTGAGCAGTTCTTC
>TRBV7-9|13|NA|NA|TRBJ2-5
CASSFPGAVGQYF
TGTGCCAGCAGCTTCCCAGGGGCTGTCGGGCAGTACTTC
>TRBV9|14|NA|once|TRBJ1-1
CASSVALENTEAFF
TGTGCCAGCAGCGTGGCGCTTGAGAACACTGAAGCTTTCTTT
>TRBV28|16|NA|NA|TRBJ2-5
CASSLWRSTAQETQYF
TGTGCCAGCAGTTTATGGAGGAGCACAGCACAAGAGACCCAGTACTTC
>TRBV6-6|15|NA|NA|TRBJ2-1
CASSLRQDSYNEQFF
TGTGCCAGCAGTTTGCGACAGGATTCCTACAATGAGCAGTTCTTC
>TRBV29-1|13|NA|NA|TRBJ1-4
CSVEASGGEKLFF
TGCAGCGTTGAAGCCAGCGGGGGTGAAAAACTGTTTTTT
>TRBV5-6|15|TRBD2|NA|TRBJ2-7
CASSLGGRAWYEQYF
TGTGCCAGCAGCTTGGGCGGGAGGGCCTGGTACGAGCAGTACTTC
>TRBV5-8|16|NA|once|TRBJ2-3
CASSLLPTRDTDTQYF
TGTGCCAGCAGCTTGCTACCGACGCGGGACACAGATACGCAGTATTTT
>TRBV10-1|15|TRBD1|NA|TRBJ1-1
CASSEAQGADTEAFF
TGCGCCAGCAGTGAGGCACAGGGGGCGGACACTGAAGCTTTCTTT
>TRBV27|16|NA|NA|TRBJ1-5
CASSLRGINSNQPQHF
TGTGCCAGCAGTTTAAGGGGCATAAATAGCAATCAGCCCCAGCATTTT
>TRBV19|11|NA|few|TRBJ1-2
CASLASGGYTF
TGTGCCAGTCTGGCATCCGGTGGCTACACCTTC
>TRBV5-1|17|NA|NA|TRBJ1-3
CASSLELGGIAGNTIYF
TGCGCCAGCAGCTTGGAGCTGGGGGGTATCGCTGGAAACACCATATATTTT
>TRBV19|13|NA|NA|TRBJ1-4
CASSQGAHEKLFF
TGTGCCAGTTCACAGGGTGCCCATGAAAAACTGTTTTTT
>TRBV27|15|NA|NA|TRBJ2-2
CASGRPLLDTGELFF
TGTGCCAGCGGTCGCCCCCTACTTGACACCGGGGAGCTGTTTTTT
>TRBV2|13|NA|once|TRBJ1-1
CASVRLGHTEAFF
TGTGCCAGCGTCAGACTCGGGCACACTGAAGCTTTCTTT
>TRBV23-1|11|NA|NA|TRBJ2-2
CASSQSGELFF
TGCGCCAGCAGTCAATCCGGGGAGCTGTTTTTT
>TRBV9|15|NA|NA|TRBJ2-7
CASSVEAEPSYEQYF
TGTGCCAGCAGCGTAGAAGCGGAACCCTCCTACGAGCAGTACTTC
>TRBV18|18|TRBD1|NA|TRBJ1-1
CASSPTQNRDSMNTEAFF
TGTGCCAGCTCACCAACCCAAAACCGGGACAGCATGAACACTGAAGCTTTCTTT
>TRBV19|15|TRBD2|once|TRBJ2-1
CASKRASGLYNEQFF
TGTGCCAGTAAGAGGGCTAGCGGGTTATACAATGAGCAGTTCTTC
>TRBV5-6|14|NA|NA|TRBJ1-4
CASSLETLGEKLFF
TGTGCCAGCAGCTTGGAGACACTAGGTGAAAAACTGTTTTTT
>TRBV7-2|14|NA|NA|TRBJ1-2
CASSASRVNYGYTF
TGTGCCAGCAGCGCGAGCCGGGTCAACTATGGCTACACCTTC
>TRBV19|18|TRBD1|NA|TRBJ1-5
CASKNPGQGPGRNQPQHF
TGTGCCAGTAAGAACCCGGGACAGGGGCCCGGCCGGAATCAGCCCCAGCATTTT
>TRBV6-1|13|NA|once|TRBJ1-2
CASSEPLLGGYTF
TGTGCCAGCAGTGAACCGCTTTTAGGTGGCTACACCTTC
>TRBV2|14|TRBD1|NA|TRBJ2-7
CASSEGTRGLEQYF
TGTGCCAGCAGTGAGGGTACCAGGGGGCTAGAGCAGTACTTC
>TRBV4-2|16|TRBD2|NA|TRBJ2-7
CASSQDTSGSFYEQYF
TGTGCCAGCAGCCAAGATACTAGCGGGAGTTTCTACGAGCAGTACTTC
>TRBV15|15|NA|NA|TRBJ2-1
CATSRVGGSYNEQFF
TGTGCCACCAGCCGAGTCGGGGGATCCTACAATGAGCAGTTCTTC
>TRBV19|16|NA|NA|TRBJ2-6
CASSPTGISGANVLTF
TGTGCCAGTAGTCCCACAGGTATCTCTGGGGCCAACGTCCTGACTTTC
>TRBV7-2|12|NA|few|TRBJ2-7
CASRRGGTGFYF
TGTGCCAGCAGGAGAGGCGGGACGGGCTTCTACTTC
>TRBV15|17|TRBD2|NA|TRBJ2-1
CATSRAGSGLSYNEQFF
TGTGCCACCAGCAGAGCTGGTAGCGGGCTCTCCTACAATGAGCAGTTCTTC
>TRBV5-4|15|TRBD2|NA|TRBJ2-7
CASSLEGSGSYEQYF
TGTGCCAGCAGCTTGGAGGGTAGCGGGAGTTACGAGCAGTACTTC
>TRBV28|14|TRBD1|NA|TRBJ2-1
CASSPGTGHNEQFF
TGTGCCAGCAGTCCCGGGACAGGGCACAATGAGCAGTTCTTC
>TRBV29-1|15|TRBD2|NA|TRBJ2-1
CSVIGSGSPYNEQFF
TGCAGCGTTATTGGAAGCGGGAGCCCCTACAATGAGCAGTTCTTC
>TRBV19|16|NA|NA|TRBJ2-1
CASSIGGRGPYNEQFF
TGTGCCAGTAGTATTGGAGGGCGGGGACCCTACAATGAGCAGTTCTTC
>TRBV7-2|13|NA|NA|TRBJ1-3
CASRYSSGNTIYF
TGTGCCAGCAGGTACAGCTCTGGAAACACCATATATTTT
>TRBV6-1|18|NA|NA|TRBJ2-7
CASSEGLYSNAPDTEQYF
TGTGCCAGCAGTGAAGGGCTTTATTCCAACGCCCCCGATACTGAGCAGTACTTC
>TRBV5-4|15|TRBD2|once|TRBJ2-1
CASSRTSGAYNEQFF
TGTGCCAGCAGCCGGACTAGCGGGGCCTACAATGAGCAGTTCTTC
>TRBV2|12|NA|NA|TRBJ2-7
CASSGLFDEQYF
TGTGCCAGCAGTGGTCTATTTGACGAGCAGTACTTC
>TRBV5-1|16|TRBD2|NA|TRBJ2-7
CASSLLAGRSSYEQYF
TGCGCCAGCAGCCTCTTAGCGGGTAGATCCTCCTACGAGCAGTACTTC
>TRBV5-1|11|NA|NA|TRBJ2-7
CASSLGGEQYF
TGCGCCAGCAGCTTGGGAGGTGAGCAGTACTTC